The count of the clone carrying this T cell receptor beta chain is one. As yet, its antigen is unknown. This record belongs to a study of cytomegalovirus exposure and HLA in healthy donors. Whole-study findings and limits: HLA-A and HLA-B allele assignments for most subjects were reportedly predicted accurately using TCR beta sequences. Apart from CMV serostatus, no immune exposure information was available.

Both 60 Vbeta primers and 13 Jbeta primers went into the PCR. Using immunoSEQ multiplex PCR, the repertoire was profiled, and TCRdb retains in-frame clones only, with some absent. The sample consists of some 93,000 clones, 70% to 85% of them appearing once. CDR1 and CDR2 from the germline V gene are SNHLY and FYNNEI. The CDR3 contains 12 residues. Germline trimming cut 5 bases from V and 9 bases from J; bases unmatched to any gene: 7. The TCR originated in a man aged 50-60 years in good health and CMV-seronegative. J is TRBJ2-7 and V is TRBV2; TRBD2 matches 7 bases. The sequencing sample was made of PBMCs. CDR3 DNA sequence: TGTGCCAGCAGTCGGACTAGGTATGCGCAGTACTTC. Translated: CASSRTRYAQYF. The whole variable domain, filled in from reference TRBV2 and TRBJ2-7, reads EPEVTQTPSHQVTQMGQEVILRCVPISNHLYFYWYRQILGQKVEFLVSFYNNEISEKSEIFDDQFSVERPDGSNFTLKIRSTKLEDSAMYFCASSRTRYAQYFGPGTRLTVT.